This entry features one T cell receptor (beta chain) sequence. Its antigen is as yet unknown. Each PCR reaction had synthetic TCR analog templates spiked into it. Using immunoSEQ multiplex PCR, the repertoire was profiled, and TCRdb retains in-frame clones only, with some absent. The sample lists about 86,000 clones; around 85% were seen once. This sample is drawn from a study of PD-L1 blockade in urothelial cancer. Overall study findings and caveats: Below-median pretreatment blood TCR clonality predicted better survival.

The sample's time point: pretreatment peripheral blood. The receptor was isolated from a man in his 60s with urothelial cancer. The material was PBMCs, obtained around atezolizumab (anti-PD-L1) treatment.

CDR3 sequence: CASSAPREAGSSYNEQFF. CDR3 nucleotides: TGTGCCAGCAGCGCCCCGAGGGAAGCGGGGAGCTCCTACAATGAGCAGTTCTTC. The J gene is TRBJ2-1, the V gene TRBV9; TRBD2 matches at 7 bases. Trimming at V came to 3 bases and at J to 0 bases, leaving 12 bases not matched to a gene. This CDR3 has 18 residues. Per germline, CDR1 SGDLS and CDR2 YYNGEE.